These 20 T cell receptor beta chains came from one sample sequenced in a study of CD8 T cells in Susac syndrome. Random hexamers were used to reverse transcribe the RNA input (about 0.5 to 1 ug). TCRdb re-analysed the immunoSEQ multiplex PCR reads in MiXCR, keeping a single row per CDR3 protein. The data contain roughly 150,000 distinct CDR3 sequences, roughly 93% of them singletons. Sequenced input: CD4+ T cells from PBMCs. The receptors originated from a human donor in good health.

The J gene is TRBJ2-3, the V gene TRBV10-3; TRBD2 agrees at 9 bases. V lost 4 bases and J lost 4; bases outside the gene matches: 9. This CDR3 spans 16 amino acids. CDR1 and CDR2 from the germline V gene are ENHRY and SYGVKD. The CDR3 loop is CAISGGDLAGSDTQYF. The CDR3 region has the DNA TGTGCCATCAGTGGCGGGGACCTAGCGGGATCAGATACGCAGTATTTT.

In DNA, the CDR3 is TGTGCCAGCAGCCGGGACGGGAACACTGAAGCTTTCTTT. Amino acid sequence: CASSRDGNTEAFF. The V call is TRBV14, the J call TRBJ1-1; TRBD1 might be the D (5 bases). Trimming pared 4 bases from V and 1 base from J, leaving 7 bases between. The CDR3 runs 13 residues. From germline, CDR1 is SGHDN and CDR2 FVKESK.

This clonotype was found once. One end of the junction fails to match germline, which may point to a read error. V gene TRBV20-1 combines with J gene TRBJ2-5; 10 bases are a match to TRBD2. The germline gives CDR1 DFQATT, CDR2 SNEGSKA (reference sequence). CDR3 size: 17 residues. The chain's CDR3 is CSARARGLAGERETQYF. The DNA of the CDR3 is TGCAGTGCCAGAGCTAGAGGCCTAGCGGGGGAAAGGGAGACCCAGTACTTC.

The CDR3 sequence: CASSLGPVSARRSEQFF. CDR3 in DNA: TGTGCCAGCAGCTTAGGCCCGGTATCGGCCCGGCGCAGTGAGCAGTTCTTC. The chain couples TRBV7-8 to TRBJ2-1; D is uncertain. The germline V gene has CDR1 SGHVS and CDR2 FQNEAQ. V was shortened by 1 base and J by 9 bases, with 22 bases between the two germline ends. This CDR3 comprises 17 residues. Full variable domain (rest looked up from reference TRBV7-8 and TRBJ2-1): GAGVSQSPRYKVAKRGQDVALRCDPISGHVSLFWYQQALGQGPEFLTYFQNEAQLDKSGLPSDRFFAERPEGSVSTLKIQRTQQEDSAVYLCASSLGPVSARRSEQFFGPGTRLTVL.

This chain joins TRBV2 and TRBJ2-7; no reliable D call. The V end was cut by 6 bases, the J end by 4 bases, with 4 bases between. Germline CDR1 is SNHLY and CDR2 is FYNNEI. CDR3 length: 10 residues. CDR3 residues: CASRTYEQYF. The CDR3 bases are TGTGCCAGCAGGACGTACGAGCAGTACTTC. Full variable domain (missing parts from reference TRBV2 and TRBJ2-7): EPEVTQTPSHQVTQMGQEVILRCVPISNHLYFYWYRQILGQKVEFLVSFYNNEISEKSEIFDDQFSVERPDGSNFTLKIRSTKLEDSAMYFCASRTYEQYFGPGTRLTVT.

The chain uses TRBV7-2 and TRBJ2-3, with 11 bases aligning to TRBD2. CDR1 and CDR2 from the germline V gene are SGHTA and FQGNSA. The CDR3 loop spans 18 amino acids. J gave up 1 base and V 2 bases, and 8 bases lay outside the gene matches. Here the CDR3 reads CASSLRGLAGGRTDTQYF. CDR3 nucleotide sequence: TGTGCCAGCAGCTTACGGGGGCTAGCGGGGGGCCGCACAGATACGCAGTATTTT.

The V and J genes are TRBV30 and TRBJ2-3; D perhaps matches TRBD1 (5 bases). The V end was cut by 4 bases, the J end by 6 bases, with 17 bases between. Germline V gene sequence: CDR1 GTSNPN, CDR2 SVGIG (reference sequence). This CDR3 comprises 14 residues. The chain's CDR3 is CAWNRQNPQDTQYF. CDR3 nucleotides: TGTGCCTGGAATCGACAGAACCCCCAGGATACGCAGTATTTT. Full variable domain (outside the CDR3, taken from reference TRBV30 and TRBJ2-3): SQTIHQWPATLVQPVGSPLSLECTVEGTSNPNLYWYRQAAGRGLQLLFYSVGIGQISSEVPQNLSASRPQDRQFILSSKKLLLSDSGFYLCAWNRQNPQDTQYFGPGTRLTVL.

This chain links TRBV7-9 with TRBJ2-1; the D gene is possibly TRBD2 (6 bases). The V gene's germline CDR1 is SEHNR and CDR2 FQNEAQ (reference sequence). CDR3 length: 12 amino acids. With 6 bases removed from V and 10 bases from J, the gap between germline ends came to 13 bases. CDR3 region: CASRDPGGEQFF. CDR3 nucleotides: TGTGCCAGCAGAGACCCCGGGGGAGAGCAGTTCTTC.

V is TRBV15 and J is TRBJ1-4; D remains ambiguous. Germline V gene lookup returns CDR1 LNHNV and CDR2 YYDKDF (reference sequence). The CDR3 runs to 15 residues. Deletions cut 5 bases from V and 0 bases from J, with 10 bases between. CDR3 sequence: CATSPNFATNEKLFF. The CDR3 region has the DNA TGTGCCACCAGCCCCAATTTTGCAACTAATGAAAAACTGTTTTTT.

The chain is built from TRBV12-3 or TRBV12-4 and TRBJ2-7, with D maybe TRBD2 (6 bases). Trimming pared 7 bases from V and 2 bases from J, leaving 21 bases between. This CDR3 has 16 residues. CDR3 region: CASTPPGTGFTYEQYF. Here the CDR3 DNA reads TGTGCCAGCACCCCCCCCGGGACTGGCTTCACCTACGAGCAGTACTTC.

The DNA for the CDR3 is TGTGCCAGCAGCTTAGATCGTGCGGCGGCGGGTTCACCCCTCCACTTT. This encodes CASSLDRAAAGSPLHF. This rearrangement joins TRBV7-8 to TRBJ1-6, with D uncertain. The germline V gene encodes CDR1 SGHVS and CDR2 FQNEAQ. The CDR3 spans 16 residues. V lost 1 base, J lost 9 bases, and 16 bases lay in between.

V usage is TRBV2 and J usage is TRBJ2-3, with D hard to call. This CDR3 spans 12 amino acids. V dropped 6 bases and J dropped 6 bases, with 10 bases sitting between them. Germline lookup yields CDR1 SNHLY and CDR2 FYNNEI. The CDR3 DNA follows: TGTGCCAGCAGCCAACAGAGGGATACGCAGTATTTT. This encodes CASSQQRDTQYF.

V is TRBV12-3 or TRBV12-4 and J is TRBJ2-1; TRBD2 matches at 13 bases. V was clipped by 5 bases and J by 3 bases; unmatched bases: 1. CDR3 length: 15 residues. The CDR3 sequence: CASSGTSGIYNEQFF. The CDR3 DNA sequence: TGTGCCAGCAGTGGGACTAGCGGGATCTACAATGAGCAGTTCTTC.

The sample holds a few counts of this clonotype. The chain couples TRBV5-1 to TRBJ1-1; D perhaps matches TRBD1 (5 bases). Germline CDR1 SGHRS, CDR2 YFSETQ. Trimming took off 0 bases at V and 0 bases at J, with 6 bases between the two ends. The CDR3 has 14 residues. CDR3 sequence: CASSLDRLNTEAFF. CDR3 DNA: TGCGCCAGCAGCTTGGACAGGTTGAACACTGAAGCTTTCTTT. The full variable domain, in which reference TRBV5-1 and TRBJ1-1 provide the parts outside the CDR3, is KAGVTQTPRYLIKTRGQQVTLSCSPISGHRSVSWYQQTPGQGLQFLFEYFSETQRNKGNFPGRFSGRQFSNSRSEMNVSTLELGDSALYLCASSLDRLNTEAFFGQGTRLTVV.

The chain uses TRBV6-5 and TRBJ2-2; 8 nucleotides agree with TRBD1. J gave up 4 bases and V 5 bases, and 3 bases lay outside the gene matches. The CDR3 length is 14 residues. Looked up from germline, CDR1 is MNHEY and CDR2 is SVGAGI. Written as DNA, the CDR3 is TGTGCCAGCAGTGACCAGGGGGCCACCGGGGAGCTGTTTTTT. Translated, it gives CASSDQGATGELFF.

The sample holds one count of this clonotype. The chain carries TRBV29-1 and TRBJ2-1; D possibly matches TRBD1 or TRBD2 (5 bases each). The length of the CDR3 is 13 residues. The germline V and J ends were trimmed by 7 bases and 8 bases, with 18 bases remaining between them. CDR1 and CDR2 (germline): SQVTM, ANQGSEA. The DNA of the CDR3 is TGCAGCGCCCGGGGCCTCGAGGTGGATGAGCAGTTCTTC. As protein: CSARGLEVDEQFF.

Written as DNA, the CDR3 is TGTGCCAGTAGTACCCGACAGGGGGGGGCGCAGTATTTT. It encodes CASSTRQGGAQYF. The V call is TRBV19, the J call TRBJ2-3; 9 bases align to TRBD1. The CDR3 spans 13 residues. Germline V gene sequence: CDR1 LNHDA, CDR2 SQIVND (reference sequence). After removal of 4 bases from V and 10 bases from J, the junction contained 6 bases not matched to a gene.

The V gene is TRBV13, the J gene TRBJ2-1; TRBD2 matches at 8 bases. The germline gives CDR1 PRHDT, CDR2 FYEKMQ (reference sequence). The trim removed 0 bases at V and 2 bases at J, leaving 6 bases unmatched. The CDR3 totals 17 residues. CDR3 sequence reads: CASSLGQNGGAYNEQFF. DNA of the CDR3: TGTGCCAGCAGCTTAGGCCAAAACGGGGGGGCCTACAATGAGCAGTTCTTC.

This chain's CDR3 is CASSEMAVPYGYTF. The CDR3 DNA follows: TGTGCCAGCAGTGAAATGGCAGTCCCCTATGGCTACACCTTC. The chain recombines TRBV25-1 with TRBJ1-2; D gene unclear. The CDR3 is 14 amino acids. Per the germline V gene, CDR1 is MGHDK and CDR2 is SYGVNS. Trimming took off 2 bases at V and 4 bases at J, with 11 bases between the two ends.

The gene calls are TRBV7-6 and TRBJ2-1, with unresolved D. Germline V lookup: CDR1 SGHVS, CDR2 FNYEAQ. V was shortened by 1 base and J by 0 bases, with 10 bases between the two germline ends. This CDR3 comprises 16 residues. CDR3 coding DNA: TGTGCCAGCAGCTTAGTACAAGCCGGCTCCTACAATGAGCAGTTCTTC. Translation gives CASSLVQAGSYNEQFF.